The 25 T cell receptor beta chains in this list originate from one sample, sequenced in a study of T cell responses to AZD1222 COVID-19 vaccine. The protocol was immunoSEQ multiplex PCR, while the TCRdb copy is restricted to in-frame clones and leaves out a portion. The sample consists of about 180,000 clones, around 88% of them appearing once. Sequences were derived from peripheral blood, sampled on day 0 of AZD1222 vaccination. The source of these receptors is an adult in good health.

This rearrangement joins TRBV19 to TRBJ2-3, with 9 bases matching TRBD1. Germline V gene lookup returns CDR1 LNHDA and CDR2 SQIVND (reference sequence). J gave up 9 bases and V 11 bases, and 6 bases lay outside the gene matches. The CDR3 contains 11 residues. CDR3 DNA: TGTGCCGCCGGGACAGGGTGGACGCAGTATTTT. Translating it yields CAAGTGWTQYF.

The rearrangement links TRBV7-9 to TRBJ1-2; TRBD1 agrees at 9 bases. This CDR3 is 17 amino acids long. In germline, CDR1 is SEHNR, CDR2 FQNEAQ (reference sequence). V was pared by 5 bases and J by 7 bases, with 17 bases of the junction left unmatched. CDR3 loop: CASSLQSTGTGISGYTF. The CDR3 nucleotides are TGTGCCAGCAGCCTACAATCAACCGGGACAGGGATCTCTGGCTACACCTTC.

CDR3 nucleotide sequence: TGTGCCAGCTCACCAATGGGAGAGAATCAAGAGACCCAGTACTTC. The encoded protein is CASSPMGENQETQYF. The V gene is TRBV18, the J gene TRBJ2-5, with D possibly matching TRBD2 (5 bases). Germline V gives CDR1 KGHSH, CDR2 LQKENI. CDR3 size: 15 residues. V was pared by 2 bases and J by 2 bases, with 12 bases between.

CDR3 residues: CASSSFRGGLREQYF. CDR3 in DNA: TGTGCCAGCAGTTCTTTTAGGGGAGGGCTCAGGGAGCAGTACTTC. The chain has TRBV6-5 and TRBJ2-7; TRBD2 matches 7 bases. The junction had 13 bases not matched to a gene; V was cut back by 4 bases and J by 7 bases. Germline V gives CDR1 MNHEY, CDR2 SVGAGI. CDR3 length: 15 residues.

In nucleotides, the CDR3 is TGTGCCAGCAGCTTAGGGCAGCTAAGCTCCTACGAGCAGTACTTC. Its protein is CASSLGQLSSYEQYF. The genes are TRBV7-9 and TRBJ2-7, with D hard to call. CDR1 is SEHNR and CDR2 is FQNEAQ in the germline V gene (reference sequence). Trimming removed 1 base from V and 0 bases from J, with 10 bases in between. The CDR3 has 15 residues.

The chain combines TRBV3-1 (or the pseudogene TRBV3-2) with TRBJ2-6; D remains unclear. The germline CDR1 and CDR2 sequences are LGHDT and YNNKEL (reference sequence). The CDR3 has 17 residues. V gave up 4 bases and J gave up 0 bases, with 13 bases separating them. CDR3 bases: TGTGCCAGCAGCCTTAATATCCCCAGCTCTGGGGCCAACGTCCTGACTTTC. This encodes CASSLNIPSSGANVLTF.

In this sample, this clone turned up once. This chain joins TRBV5-8 and TRBJ2-7; D is unclear. CDR1 is SGHTS, CDR2 YDEGEE, per germline. The CDR3 runs to 11 residues. V dropped 6 bases and J dropped 4 bases, with 8 bases sitting between them. In DNA form, the CDR3 reads TGTGCCAGCAACTGGGGATACGAGCAGTACTTC. The encoded protein is CASNWGYEQYF.

The V and J genes are TRBV5-1 and TRBJ1-5, with D maybe TRBD1 (6 bases). The germline V gene has CDR1 SGHRS and CDR2 YFSETQ. This CDR3 is 16 amino acids long. With 4 bases removed from V and 0 bases from J, the gap between germline ends came to 14 bases. The CDR3 DNA reads as TGCGCCAGCAGCCCCCTGGGGGGGGCTAGCAATCAGCCCCAGCATTTT. This codes for CASSPLGGASNQPQHF. The whole variable domain, filled in from reference TRBV5-1 and TRBJ1-5, reads KAGVTQTPRYLIKTRGQQVTLSCSPISGHRSVSWYQQTPGQGLQFLFEYFSETQRNKGNFPGRFSGRQFSNSRSEMNVSTLELGDSALYLCASSPLGGASNQPQHFGDGTRLSIL.

This chain links TRBV30 with TRBJ1-3, with 10 bases matching TRBD1. Germline-derived CDR1 and CDR2 are GTSNPN and SVGIG (reference sequence). The CDR3 consists of 13 residues. V lost 8 bases to trimming and J lost 7 bases; unmatched junction nucleotides: 8. CDR3 DNA sequence: TGTGCCGGCCGGGACAGGGGCCGTAACACCATATATTTT. It specifies CAGRDRGRNTIYF.

This rearrangement joins TRBV7-9 to TRBJ1-1, with 9 bases that match TRBD1. V lost 4 bases to trimming and J lost 3 bases; unmatched junction nucleotides: 12. The CDR3 totals 17 residues. The germline CDR1 and CDR2 sequences are SEHNR and FQNEAQ (reference sequence). CDR3 region: CASSSIRQGGADTEAFF. The CDR3 DNA reads TGTGCCAGCAGCTCCATTAGACAGGGGGGGGCGGACACTGAAGCTTTCTTT.

The chain uses TRBV21-1 and TRBJ1-1; no check of the table's D call, TRBD1, against the DNA was made. TRBV21-1 is reported as a pseudogene. There are 19 residues in the CDR3. The CDR3 region is CASSKGGRGLSDLNTEAFF. CDR3 DNA: TGTGCCAGCAGCAAGGGTGGCAGGGGGCTTTCCGATTTGAACACTGAAGCTTTCTTT.

The chain uses TRBV25-1 and TRBJ1-1, with D possibly being TRBD1 (5 bases). Germline loops: CDR1 MGHDK, CDR2 SYGVNS. V lost 6 bases, J lost 2 bases, and 13 bases lay in between. The CDR3 runs 14 residues. Here the CDR3 DNA reads TGTGCCAGCAGGGCAGGGTCCGATAACACTGAAGCTTTCTTT. It translates to CASRAGSDNTEAFF.

This chain uses TRBV7-9 with TRBJ1-2; 8 nucleotides agree with TRBD1. The J segment lost 8 bases and the V segment lost 5 bases, leaving 10 bases of the junction unmatched. The CDR3 covers 14 residues. Germline V lookup: CDR1 SEHNR, CDR2 FQNEAQ (reference sequence). The CDR3 loop reads CASSPRQGPIGYTF. In DNA form, the CDR3 reads TGTGCCAGCAGCCCGCGACAGGGGCCAATCGGCTACACCTTC.

DNA of the CDR3: TGTGCCAGCACCCCTCCGGGACAGTACAATGAGCAGTTCTTC. Protein sequence: CASTPPGQYNEQFF. The chain carries TRBV28 and TRBJ2-1; 7 nucleotides match TRBD1. The CDR3 runs to 14 residues. Trimming at V came to 7 bases and at J to 4 bases, leaving 7 bases not matched to a gene. Germline V gene sequence: CDR1 MDHEN, CDR2 SYDVKM.

The V and J genes are TRBV29-1 and TRBJ2-7; 7 nucleotides align to TRBD1. Trimming at V came to 7 bases and at J to 3 bases, leaving 12 bases not matched to a gene. The CDR3 runs 14 residues. Germline V gene lookup returns CDR1 SQVTM and CDR2 ANQGSEA. CDR3 DNA: TGCAGCGCCTCGGCCCCGACAGGGATCTACGAGCAGTACTTC. It specifies CSASAPTGIYEQYF.

The chain couples TRBV5-6 to TRBJ1-3; 8 bases are shared with TRBD1. Germline V CDR1 and CDR2: SGHDT, YYEEEE. The junction had 4 bases not matched to a gene; V was cut back by 5 bases and J by 3 bases. This CDR3 has 14 amino acids. The CDR3 coding sequence is TGTGCCAGCAGATTCAGGGGGCTTGGAAACACCATATATTTT. Its translation is CASRFRGLGNTIYF.

V usage is TRBV3-1 (or the pseudogene TRBV3-2) and J usage is TRBJ2-1, with 10 nucleotides matching TRBD1. J lost 1 base, V lost 6 bases, and 9 bases had no gene match. Per germline, CDR1 LGHDT and CDR2 YNNKEL (reference sequence). The CDR3 covers 17 residues. CDR3 sequence reads: CASSRTRDRGSYNEQFF. The CDR3 nucleotides are TGTGCCAGCAGTCGAACCCGGGACAGGGGATCCTACAATGAGCAGTTCTTC.

This clone was picked up one time. The rearrangement joins TRBV7-3 to TRBJ1-5, with no clear D. Germline lookup yields CDR1 SGHTA and CDR2 FQGTGA. The CDR3 is made up of 14 amino acids. V was pared by 4 bases and J by 3 bases, with 10 bases between. CDR3 residues: CASSSPDTNQPQHF. CDR3 nucleotides: TGTGCCAGCAGCTCCCCGGATACCAATCAGCCCCAGCATTTT.

J is TRBJ1-1 and V is TRBV5-1; 8 bases line up with TRBD1. Losses at the gene ends were 2 bases for V and 4 bases for J; bases not matched to a gene: 1. The CDR3 contains 13 residues. CDR1 SGHRS and CDR2 YFSETQ come from the germline V gene. CDR3 protein: CASSFTGGTEAFF. DNA of the CDR3: TGCGCCAGCAGCTTCACAGGGGGCACTGAAGCTTTCTTT.

The chain is built from TRBV6-5 and TRBJ1-4; 9 positions agree with TRBD1. The CDR3 extends over 16 amino acids. CDR1 is MNHEY and CDR2 is SVGAGI in the germline V gene. V gave up 0 bases and J gave up 5 bases; unmatched junction bases: 4. The CDR3 sequence: CASSYSGTGKNEKLFF. CDR3 nucleotides: TGTGCCAGCAGTTACTCGGGGACAGGGAAAAATGAAAAACTGTTTTTT.

The chain uses TRBV6-5 and TRBJ1-1, with 8 bases identical to TRBD1. V trimming: 7 bases; J trimming: 1 base; junction bases outside the gene matches: 5. Germline assignment: CDR1 MNHEY and CDR2 SVGAGI. CDR3 length equals 14 residues. The CDR3, as DNA: TGTGCCAGCACCAGACAGGGGTCGAACACTGAAGCTTTCTTT. This gives the protein CASTRQGSNTEAFF.

V and J are TRBV12-3 or TRBV12-4 and TRBJ2-2; unclear D gene. There are 12 residues in the CDR3. Trimming shortened V by 8 bases and J by 7 bases, and 11 bases separated the two germline ends. The CDR3 sequence: CASRNGDGELFF. The DNA for the CDR3 is TGTGCCAGCCGAAATGGGGACGGGGAGCTGTTTTTT.

The V call is TRBV21-1, the J call TRBJ1-2. TRBV21-1 has pseudogene status. There are 13 residues in the CDR3. The CDR3 sequence: CASSTRTGYGYTF. CDR3 nucleotides: TGTGCCAGCAGTACACGAACGGGCTATGGCTACACCTTC.

This clone was recorded a few times. The DNA for the CDR3 is TGTGCCAGCAGCTTTCTGCGGGGGGCGTACAATGAGCAGTTCTTC. Protein: CASSFLRGAYNEQFF. This chain joins TRBV7-8 and TRBJ2-1; 8 bases align to TRBD2. The ends lost 3 bases at V and 4 bases at J; junction bases unmatched: 5. This CDR3 comprises 15 residues. CDR1 and CDR2 (germline): SGHVS, FQNEAQ. Variable domain in full (rest from reference TRBV7-8 and TRBJ2-1): GAGVSQSPRYKVAKRGQDVALRCDPISGHVSLFWYQQALGQGPEFLTYFQNEAQLDKSGLPSDRFFAERPEGSVSTLKIQRTQQEDSAVYLCASSFLRGAYNEQFFGPGTRLTVL.

The genes are TRBV12-5 and TRBJ2-3; a weak D match, TRBD2 (6 bases). CDR3 length: 16 amino acids. V was trimmed by 5 bases and J by 0 bases, leaving 15 bases between them. Germline values: CDR1 LGHNT, CDR2 FRNRAP. The CDR3 region has the DNA TGTGCTAGTGGTCCCCCGGGACTGGCTAGCACAGATACGCAGTATTTT. As protein: CASGPPGLASTDTQYF.